These 12 T cell receptor beta chains share one sample of origin, sequenced in a study of CD8 T cells in ankylosing spondylitis. Study-level points and caveats: One TCR beta motif, made up of eight highly homologous variants, appeared characteristic of ankylosing spondylitis blood.

These receptors lack a known antigen. TCRdb redid the calling of the 5' RACE reads with MiXCR, one entry per CDR3 protein. Of 470,000 or so distinct CDR3 sequences in the sample, roughly 26% were seen once. The specimen sequenced was blood, either unsorted or a sorted T cell fraction (not recorded which). All receptors derive from a male donor with ankylosing spondylitis.

This clonotype was seen more than once but under ten times. This chain connects TRBV6-1 to TRBJ1-1; D call uncertain. Trimming left V 6 bases short and J 1 base short, with 12 bases between. The CDR3 is made up of 14 amino acids. Germline lookup yields CDR1 MNHNS and CDR2 SASEGT. The CDR3 spells CASRGRRWNTEAFF. The DNA of the CDR3 is TGTGCCAGCAGGGGCAGAAGGTGGAACACTGAAGCTTTCTTT.

The chain is built from TRBV5-5 and TRBJ2-3, with TRBD2 identical over 14 bases. Germline V gives CDR1 SGHKS, CDR2 YYEKEE (reference sequence). This CDR3 has 16 residues. The J segment lost 4 bases and the V segment lost 4 bases, leaving 5 bases of the junction unmatched. The CDR3 coding sequence is TGTGCCAGCAGCACTGGACTAGCGGGAGGTCCAGATACGCAGTATTTT. Translated, it gives CASSTGLAGGPDTQYF. The full variable domain, in which reference TRBV5-5 and TRBJ2-3 provide the parts outside the CDR3, is DAGVTQSPTHLIKTRGQQVTLRCSPISGHKSVSWYQQVLGQGPQFIFQYYEKEERGRGNFPDRFSARQFPNYSSELNVNALLLGDSALYLCASSTGLAGGPDTQYFGPGTRLTVL.

This clonotype turned up a few times. This sequence joins TRBV7-2 and TRBJ2-7; 11 bases align to TRBD1. Germline values: CDR1 SGHTA, CDR2 FQGNSA. V lost 6 bases to trimming and J lost 3 bases; unmatched junction nucleotides: 4. This CDR3 has 14 residues. The CDR3 coding sequence is TGTGCCAGCAGTACCGGGACAGGGGGCTACGAGCAGTACTTC. It codes for CASSTGTGGYEQYF. The full variable domain, rest sourced from reference TRBV7-2 and TRBJ2-7, is GAGVSQSPSNKVTEKGKDVELRCDPISGHTALYWYRQSLGQGLEFLIYFQGNSAPDKSGLPSDRFSAERTGGSVSTLTIQRTQQEDSAVYLCASSTGTGGYEQYFGPGTRLTVT.

The V call is TRBV12-3 or TRBV12-4, the J call TRBJ2-5; D is unresolved. V lost 8 bases and J lost 4, with 14 bases in between. CDR3 size: 13 residues. CDR3 nucleotides: TGTGCCAGCGTCGCTCACCTTACAGAGACCCAGTACTTC. Its protein is CASVAHLTETQYF.

This clonotype was counted between two and nine times. This chain joins TRBV7-6 and TRBJ1-6, with a weak D call TRBD1 (6 bases). Germline loops: CDR1 SGHVS, CDR2 FNYEAQ. With 6 bases removed from V and 7 bases from J, the gap between germline ends came to 13 bases. The CDR3 covers 14 residues. CDR3 protein: CASSSRQDNSPLHF. In DNA, the CDR3 is TGTGCCAGCAGTTCTAGACAGGACAATTCACCCCTCCACTTT.

The chain's CDR3 is CASSPLADVNEQFF. Here the CDR3 DNA reads TGTGCCAGCAGCCCATTAGCGGATGTCAATGAGCAGTTCTTC. The rearrangement links TRBV11-3 to TRBJ2-1; the D gene is possibly TRBD2 (6 bases). Trimming shortened V by 5 bases and J by 6 bases, and 14 bases separated the two germline ends. The germline gives CDR1 SGHNT, CDR2 YENEEA. This CDR3 is built from 14 residues. The entire variable domain, with the rest obtained from reference TRBV11-3 and TRBJ2-1, is as follows: EAGVVQSPRYKIIEKKQPVAFWCNPISGHNTLYWYLQNLGQGPELLIRYENEEAVDDSQLPKDRFSAERLKGVDSTLKIQPAELGDSAVYLCASSPLADVNEQFFGPGTRLTVL.

This clonotype was counted a few times. The chain combines TRBV12-3 or TRBV12-4 with TRBJ1-5; D perhaps matches TRBD1 (5 bases). V lost 0 bases to trimming and J lost 0 bases, with 12 bases between them. The CDR3 is made up of 17 amino acids. CDR3 protein: CASSLARELYSNQPQHF. The CDR3 nucleotides read TGTGCCAGCAGTTTAGCCAGGGAATTATATAGCAATCAGCCCCAGCATTTT.

This clonotype has a handful of counts. The chain couples TRBV5-1 to TRBJ2-5; D may be TRBD2 (5 bases). The CDR3 is made up of 14 amino acids. V was shortened by 1 base and J by 0 bases, with 7 bases between the two germline ends. CDR1 SGHRS and CDR2 YFSETQ come from the germline V gene. The CDR3 coding sequence is TGCGCCAGCAGCTTGTCTAGCAACCAAGAGACCCAGTACTTC. Translation: CASSLSSNQETQYF.

This clonotype has just a few counts. The J gene is TRBJ2-7, the V gene TRBV5-6, with 8 positions matching TRBD2. V was pared by 4 bases and J by 3 bases, with 9 bases of the junction left unmatched. Germline CDR1 reads SGHDT; CDR2 reads YYEEEE. This CDR3 contains 15 residues. CDR3 DNA: TGTGCCAGCAGCCGGTCACCCGGGACTAGCTACGAGCAGTACTTC. This gives the protein CASSRSPGTSYEQYF. Variable domain in full (rest from reference TRBV5-6 and TRBJ2-7): DAGVTQSPTHLIKTRGQQVTLRCSPKSGHDTVSWYQQALGQGPQFIFQYYEEEERQRGNFPDRFSGHQFPNYSSELNVNALLLGDSALYLCASSRSPGTSYEQYFGPGTRLTVT.

The chain is built from TRBV27 and TRBJ1-1, with D maybe TRBD1 (6 bases). The CDR3 spans 17 residues. CDR1 MNHEY and CDR2 SMNVEV come from the germline V gene (reference sequence). The germline V and J ends were trimmed by 8 bases and 1 base, with 23 bases remaining between them. The CDR3 protein is CASSGERRGRGNTEAFF. In nucleotides, the CDR3 is TGTGCCAGCTCGGGGGAACGGAGGGGGAGAGGGAACACTGAAGCTTTCTTT.

This clonotype showed up just a few times. V gene TRBV7-2 combines with J gene TRBJ2-5; D is undetermined. V lost 7 bases to trimming and J lost 4 bases, with 7 bases between them. The CDR3 consists of 11 residues. Germline loops: CDR1 SGHTA, CDR2 FQGNSA. The CDR3 region has the DNA TGTGCCAGCAAACTTGGAGAGACCCAGTACTTC. Protein: CASKLGETQYF.

The rearrangement links TRBV5-6 to TRBJ2-2; 9 bases fit TRBD1. V gave up 0 bases and J gave up 7 bases; unmatched junction bases: 7. Germline CDR1 is SGHDT and CDR2 is YYEEEE. CDR3 length: 16 residues. CDR3: CASSLVPQGAFGELFF. The CDR3 DNA is TGTGCCAGCAGCTTGGTCCCACAGGGGGCGTTCGGGGAGCTGTTTTTT.